The clone carrying this T cell receptor (beta chain) has only a few counts. This CDR3 spans 15 amino acids. CDR1 is SEHNR, CDR2 FQNEAQ, per germline (reference sequence). With 5 bases removed from V and 8 bases from J, the gap between germline ends came to 18 bases. These data come from a study of blood T cells in healthy people across ages. The use of a sample-barcoded 5' primer and a J-beta primer mix characterized a second PCR of about 6 to 11 cycles. One entry per CDR3 protein results from TCRdb running MiXCR on the 5' RACE reads. The sample yields 1.5 million to 2 million distinct CDR3 sequences, about 49% seen once.

V usage is TRBV7-9 and J usage is TRBJ1-4, with D possibly being TRBD1 (6 bases). The sequence derives from a woman aged 40 to 49 in good health. The sample taken for sequencing was blood. This chain's CDR3 is CASSLPTGAQEKLFF. In nucleotides, the CDR3 is TGTGCCAGCAGCCTACCTACGGGGGCTCAAGAAAAACTGTTTTTT. The entire variable domain, with the rest obtained from reference TRBV7-9 and TRBJ1-4, is as follows: DTGVSQNPRHKITKRGQNVTFRCDPISEHNRLYWYRQTLGQGPEFLTYFQNEAQLEKSRLLSDRFSAERPKGSFSTLEIQRTEQGDSAMYLCASSLPTGAQEKLFFGSGTQLSVL.